These 23 T cell receptor beta chains were all obtained from the same sample, sequenced in a study of T-cell memory formation after mild COVID-19. TCRdb itself ran the 5' RACE reads through MiXCR, one entry per CDR3 protein. This table holds 450,000 or so distinct CDR3 sequences, around 27% found once. Sequencing was done on a sample of PBMCs or a T cell subset sorted from them (not recorded which). The receptors shown here come from an adult woman who had mild COVID-19 (a few samples of this study predate the infection). Cell type and time point are not known.

This clonotype turned up a few times. This chain connects TRBV7-2 to TRBJ2-7; TRBD1 is a possible D gene (5 bases). V shed 4 bases and J shed 1 base, with 14 bases lying between them. Germline CDR1 and CDR2: SGHTA and FQGNSA. This CDR3 has 15 residues. CDR3 loop: CASSSGLWGSYEQYF. CDR3 in DNA: TGTGCCAGCAGCTCAGGGTTGTGGGGATCCTACGAGCAGTACTTC.

This clonotype showed up just a few times. The J gene is TRBJ2-3, the V gene TRBV7-9; 10 bases match TRBD2. The CDR3 contains 17 residues. The V gene end was trimmed by 5 bases and the J gene end by 2 bases; junction bases not matched to a gene: 10. Germline V gene lookup returns CDR1 SEHNR and CDR2 FQNEAQ (reference sequence). The CDR3 DNA reads as TGTGCCAGCAGCCCCCCCCCAGCGGGAGGGGTCACAGATACGCAGTATTTT. As protein: CASSPPPAGGVTDTQYF. The full variable domain, with the rest looked up from reference TRBV7-9 and TRBJ2-3, is DTGVSQNPRHKITKRGQNVTFRCDPISEHNRLYWYRQTLGQGPEFLTYFQNEAQLEKSRLLSDRFSAERPKGSFSTLEIQRTEQGDSAMYLCASSPPPAGGVTDTQYFGPGTRLTVL.

The V call is TRBV30, the J call TRBJ2-7, with D perhaps TRBD2 (5 bases). CDR1 is GTSNPN and CDR2 is SVGIG in the germline V gene (reference sequence). The CDR3 runs 12 residues. Between the trimmed V and J ends, which lost 1 base and 5 bases, there was a span of 9 bases. The CDR3 nucleotides read TGTGCCTGGAGTGGGACTTTCGACGAGCAGTACTTC. As protein: CAWSGTFDEQYF.

There are many counts of this clonotype. The J gene is TRBJ2-1, the V gene TRBV7-3, with TRBD2 identical over 9 bases. The CDR3 is 15 amino acids. With 5 bases clipped from V and 9 bases from J, the junction kept 11 bases outside the gene matches. Germline lookup yields CDR1 SGHTA and CDR2 FQGTGA. The chain's CDR3 is CASSRIAGALIEQFF. CDR3 sequence (DNA): TGTGCCAGCAGCCGTATAGCGGGAGCCTTGATTGAGCAGTTCTTC.

Turning to this clonotype: The germline gene is not matched at one end of the junction; a read error may be the cause. This chain joins TRBV15 and TRBJ2-1, with D tentatively TRBD2 (5 bases). From germline, CDR1 is LNHNV and CDR2 YYDKDF (reference sequence). The CDR3 has 15 amino acids. The CDR3 DNA sequence: TGTGCAACCAGCAGAGAAACGGGGTCCTACAATGAGCAGTTCTTC. It codes for CATSRETGSYNEQFF. Complete variable domain (other parts from reference TRBV15 and TRBJ2-1): DAMVIQNPRYQVTQFGKPVTLSCSQTLNHNVMYWYQQKSSQAPKLLFHYYDKDFNNEADTPDNFQSRRPNTSFCFLDIRSPGLGDTAMYLCATSRETGSYNEQFFGPGTRLTVL.

In this sample, this clonotype turned up a few times. V and J are TRBV7-9 and TRBJ1-1; no firm D call. The CDR3 has 11 amino acids. V lost 5 bases, J lost 3 bases, and 4 bases lay in between. From germline, CDR1 is SEHNR and CDR2 FQNEAQ (reference sequence). CDR3 loop: CASSADTEAFF. CDR3 coding DNA: TGTGCCAGCAGCGCGGACACTGAAGCTTTCTTT.

This clonotype was seen just once. The chain is built from TRBV20-1 and TRBJ1-1, with unresolved D. V was cut by 3 bases and J by 2 bases, with 16 bases left in between. The germline gives CDR1 DFQATT, CDR2 SNEGSKA (reference sequence). The CDR3 contains 15 residues. CDR3 in amino acids: CSARGAATSNTEAFF. As DNA, the CDR3 is TGCAGTGCTAGGGGTGCAGCCACGAGTAACACTGAAGCTTTCTTT.

The table lists this clonotype with a few counts. V usage is TRBV20-1 and J usage is TRBJ2-1, with D possibly TRBD1 on 5 matching bases. Trimming left V 4 bases short and J 7 bases short, with 8 bases between. The CDR3 runs to 11 residues. CDR1 and CDR2 from the germline V gene are DFQATT and SNEGSKA (reference sequence). The CDR3 sequence is CSATRVNEQFF. The CDR3 DNA sequence: TGCAGTGCTACCAGGGTTAATGAGCAGTTCTTC.

The rearrangement uses TRBV4-3 and TRBJ2-7; 8 bases map to TRBD2. Germline V gene sequence: CDR1 LGHNA, CDR2 YSLEER. This CDR3 has 14 residues. J gave up 6 bases and V 1 base, and 5 bases lay outside the gene matches. CDR3 nucleotides: TGCGCCAGCAGCCAAGGTACTAGCGGACCCGAGCAGTACTTC. Protein product: CASSQGTSGPEQYF.

The CDR3 sequence is CASSETSGYYNEQFF. The DNA of the CDR3 is TGTGCCAGCAGCGAAACTAGCGGCTATTACAATGAGCAGTTCTTC. The rearrangement joins TRBV9 to TRBJ2-1, with 8 bases fitting TRBD2. The CDR3 consists of 15 residues. The J segment lost 4 bases and the V segment lost 3 bases, leaving 6 bases of the junction unmatched. The germline gives CDR1 SGDLS, CDR2 YYNGEE. The whole variable domain, remainder taken from reference TRBV9 and TRBJ2-1, is DSGVTQTPKHLITATGQRVTLRCSPRSGDLSVYWYQQSLDQGLQFLIQYYNGEERAKGNILERFSAQQFPDLHSELNLSSLELGDSALYFCASSETSGYYNEQFFGPGTRLTVL.

There are a few counts of this clonotype. The chain links TRBV12-3 or TRBV12-4 to TRBJ1-6; 8 bases line up with TRBD1. Trimming cost V 5 bases and J 9 bases; bases outside gene matches: 6. The CDR3 is made up of 14 amino acids. The CDR3 DNA reads TGTGCCAGCAGTCCCGGACAGGGATTTTCACCCCTCCACTTT. It yields the protein CASSPGQGFSPLHF.

This chain connects TRBV7-2 to TRBJ2-1; the D is unclear. CDR3 length equals 15 residues. V shed 1 base and J shed 4 bases, with 11 bases lying between them. Germline CDR1 reads SGHTA; CDR2 reads FQGNSA. CDR3 sequence: CASSLEPVGYNEQFF. The DNA for the CDR3 is TGTGCCAGCAGCTTAGAACCCGTGGGGTACAATGAGCAGTTCTTC.

The rearrangement links TRBV30 to TRBJ2-7; 7 bases line up with TRBD1. J gave up 1 base and V 3 bases, and 6 bases lay outside the gene matches. This CDR3 is built from 14 residues. Germline loops: CDR1 GTSNPN, CDR2 SVGIG (reference sequence). In DNA, the CDR3 is TGTGCCTGGAGAACCGGGACAGTGTCCTACGAGCAGTACTTC. Translating gives CAWRTGTVSYEQYF.

The chain links TRBV30 to TRBJ2-3; no clear D. V was cut by 1 base and J by 6 bases, with 11 bases left in between. CDR3 size: 13 residues. Germline values: CDR1 GTSNPN, CDR2 SVGIG (reference sequence). This CDR3 is CAWSEGNSDTQYF. CDR3 nucleotides: TGTGCCTGGAGTGAAGGGAATTCCGATACGCAGTATTTT.

The chain carries TRBV12-3 or TRBV12-4 and TRBJ2-3; TRBD2 is a possible D gene (7 bases). Trimming cost V 6 bases and J 3 bases, with 22 bases left between them. CDR3 size: 17 residues. The CDR3 protein is CASSPPAGATLTDTQYF. The CDR3 DNA follows: TGTGCCAGCAGCCCTCCCGCGGGGGCCACACTAACAGATACGCAGTATTTT.

The rearrangement joins TRBV12-3 or TRBV12-4 to TRBJ2-1, with no clear D. There are 13 residues in the CDR3. The germline V and J ends were trimmed by 7 bases and 4 bases, with 11 bases remaining between them. The CDR3 region has the DNA TGTGCCAGCATGACTCGGGTTTACAATGAGCAGTTCTTC. Its translation: CASMTRVYNEQFF.

This clonotype was counted a few times. The chain couples TRBV4-1 to TRBJ1-5; no reliable D call. Trimming shortened V by 3 bases and J by 7 bases, and 7 bases separated the two germline ends. Germline V gene data show CDR1 as MGHRA and CDR2 as YSYEKL. The CDR3 length is 12 residues. CDR3 residues: CASSQGSQPQHF. CDR3 coding DNA: TGCGCCAGCAGCCAGGGGTCCCAGCCCCAGCATTTT.

This clonotype was seen only once. The rearrangement joins TRBV5-4 to TRBJ1-2, with a tentative D call TRBD1 (5 bases). The CDR3 is 14 residues long. V was pared by 4 bases and J by 8 bases, with 18 bases between. Germline CDR1 and CDR2: SGHNT and YYREEE (reference sequence). The DNA of the CDR3 is TGTGCCAGCAGCCGGGACCCCGGGGACGCGGGCTACACCTTC. This encodes CASSRDPGDAGYTF.

In its sample, this clonotype was seen a few times. The chain links TRBV29-1 to TRBJ1-1; TRBD1 agrees at 9 bases. Germline V gives CDR1 SQVTM, CDR2 ANQGSEA. The CDR3 contains 15 residues. The V gene end was trimmed by 4 bases and the J gene end by 4 bases; junction bases not matched to a gene: 10. CDR3 protein: CSVGGDRASGTEAFF. As DNA, the CDR3 is TGCAGCGTTGGTGGGGACAGGGCTTCCGGCACTGAAGCTTTCTTT.

The chain has TRBV19 and TRBJ1-5; D not certain. This CDR3 comprises 16 residues. Germline V lookup: CDR1 LNHDA, CDR2 SQIVND (reference sequence). Trimming left V 1 base short and J 0 bases short, with 10 bases between. CDR3 in amino acids: CASSIGQVNSNQPQHF. The CDR3 DNA is TGTGCCAGTAGTATAGGGCAGGTTAATAGCAATCAGCCCCAGCATTTT.

This clonotype turned up a few times. The CDR3 DNA sequence: TGTGCCAGCAGTTTAGGGACGGGTTCCAAAGCTTTCTTT. Its translation is CASSLGTGSKAFF. The rearrangement joins TRBV12-3 or TRBV12-4 to TRBJ1-1; no firm D call. V lost 1 base and J lost 9, with 12 bases in between. The CDR3 contains 13 residues.

This clonotype was detected a few times. This sequence joins TRBV28 and TRBJ2-1, with unresolved D. V was trimmed by 7 bases and J by 5 bases, leaving 18 bases between them. The length of the CDR3 is 15 residues. Germline V gene sequence: CDR1 MDHEN, CDR2 SYDVKM. The CDR3 nucleotides are TGTGCCAGCACCGTTCACCAATCCCTGGACAATGAGCAGTTCTTC. Translating gives CASTVHQSLDNEQFF.

This clonotype was seen a handful of times. CDR3 sequence: CASSQRQGSYEQYF. CDR3 nucleotides: TGTGCCAGCAGTCAGAGACAGGGCTCTTACGAGCAGTACTTC. V usage is TRBV12-3 or TRBV12-4 and J usage is TRBJ2-7; 7 bases are a match to TRBD1. The CDR3 contains 14 residues. V was clipped by 5 bases and J by 4 bases; unmatched bases: 8.